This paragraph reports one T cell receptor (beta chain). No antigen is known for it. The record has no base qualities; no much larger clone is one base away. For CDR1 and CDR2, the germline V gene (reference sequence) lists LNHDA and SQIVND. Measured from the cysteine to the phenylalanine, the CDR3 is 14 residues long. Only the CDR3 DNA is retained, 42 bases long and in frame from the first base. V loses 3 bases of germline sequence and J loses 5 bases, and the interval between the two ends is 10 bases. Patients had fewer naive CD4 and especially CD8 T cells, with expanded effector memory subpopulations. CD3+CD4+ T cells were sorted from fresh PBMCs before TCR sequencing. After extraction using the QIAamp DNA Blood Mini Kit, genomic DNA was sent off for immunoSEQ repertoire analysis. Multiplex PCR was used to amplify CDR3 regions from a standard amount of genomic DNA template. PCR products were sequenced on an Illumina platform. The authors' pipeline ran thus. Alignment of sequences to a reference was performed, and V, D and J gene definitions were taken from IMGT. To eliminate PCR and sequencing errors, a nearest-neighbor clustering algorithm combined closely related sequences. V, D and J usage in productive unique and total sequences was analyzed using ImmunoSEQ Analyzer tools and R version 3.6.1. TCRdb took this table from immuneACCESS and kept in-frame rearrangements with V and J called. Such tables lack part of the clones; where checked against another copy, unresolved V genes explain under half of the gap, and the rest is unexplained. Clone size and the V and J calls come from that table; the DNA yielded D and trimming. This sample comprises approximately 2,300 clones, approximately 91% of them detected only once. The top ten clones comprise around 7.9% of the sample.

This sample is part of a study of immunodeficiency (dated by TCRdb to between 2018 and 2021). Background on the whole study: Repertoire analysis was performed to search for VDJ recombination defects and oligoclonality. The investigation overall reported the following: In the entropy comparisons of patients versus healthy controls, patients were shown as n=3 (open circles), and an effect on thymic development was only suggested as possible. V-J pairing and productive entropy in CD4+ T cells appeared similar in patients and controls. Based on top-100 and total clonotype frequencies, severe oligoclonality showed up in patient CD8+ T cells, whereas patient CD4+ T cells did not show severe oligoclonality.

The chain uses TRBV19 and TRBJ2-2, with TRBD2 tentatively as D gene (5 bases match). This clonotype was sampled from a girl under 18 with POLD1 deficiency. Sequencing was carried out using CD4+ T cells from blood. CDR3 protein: CASSIRPGTGELFF. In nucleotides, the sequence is TGTGCCAGTAGTATCCGACCGGGGACCGGGGAGCTGTTTTTT.